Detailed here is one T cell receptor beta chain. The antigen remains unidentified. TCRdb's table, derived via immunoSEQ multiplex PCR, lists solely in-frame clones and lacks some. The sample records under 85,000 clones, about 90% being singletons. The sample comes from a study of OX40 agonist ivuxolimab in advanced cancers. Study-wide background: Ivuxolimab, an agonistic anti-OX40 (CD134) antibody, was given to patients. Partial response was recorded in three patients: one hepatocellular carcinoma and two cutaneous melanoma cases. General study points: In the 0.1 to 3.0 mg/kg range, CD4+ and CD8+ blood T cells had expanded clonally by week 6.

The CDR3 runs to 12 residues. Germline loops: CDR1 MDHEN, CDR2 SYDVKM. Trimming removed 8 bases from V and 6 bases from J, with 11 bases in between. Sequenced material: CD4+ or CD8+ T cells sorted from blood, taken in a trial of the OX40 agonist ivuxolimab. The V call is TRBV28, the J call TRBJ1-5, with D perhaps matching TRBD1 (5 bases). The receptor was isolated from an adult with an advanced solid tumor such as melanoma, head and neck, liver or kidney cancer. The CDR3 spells CASGGGSQPQHF. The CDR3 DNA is TGTGCCAGCGGGGGGGGGTCTCAGCCCCAGCATTTT.